This T cell receptor (beta chain) is drawn from a study of radiation and T cells in renal cell carcinoma. As for the study in general: Nephrectomy followed 15 Gy stereotactic body radiation by 4 weeks.

The V gene lost 8 bases and the J gene lost 0 bases, with 11 bases spanning the gap. CDR3 length: 13 residues. Germline loops: CDR1 MNHNS, CDR2 SASEGT. Time point defined: blood 2 weeks post-SBRT. Treatment given: 15 Gy SBRT to primary tumor, nephrectomy 4 weeks later. The protocol was immunoSEQ multiplex PCR, while the TCRdb copy is restricted to in-frame clones and leaves out a portion. Seen here are over 60,000 clones, approximately 83% observed once, and the top ten hold 20% to 25%. The chain links TRBV6-1 to TRBJ2-7; D unresolved. The sample in question was blood, obtained from a patient whose treatment included radiotherapy and nephrectomy. The source of this sequence is a woman aged 50 to 65 with renal cell carcinoma. For the CDR3, the DNA is TGTGCCAGCGGGGTAAGGGCCTCCTACGAGCAGTACTTC. Protein: CASGVRASYEQYF.